This T cell receptor (beta chain) was captured in a study of shared clonotypes between healthy human individuals. TCRdb's table, derived via immunoSEQ multiplex PCR, lists solely in-frame clones and lacks some. The table includes about 2.4 million clones, over 85% detected once. Germline values: CDR1 SGHRS, CDR2 YFSETQ. The CDR3 covers 14 residues. V lost 1 base, J lost 5 bases, and 3 bases stayed unmatched. The origin of this receptor is a man younger than 35 in good health. Some clones in this sample may be carry-over from other donors' samples. The chain uses TRBV5-1 and TRBJ1-5, with 7 bases aligning to TRBD1. Sequencing was done on a sample of naive CD4+ T cells from PBMCs. Noted subset: CD45RA+ positively selected. CDR3: CASSLFQGDQPQHF. CDR3 DNA sequence: TGCGCCAGCAGCTTGTTCCAGGGGGATCAGCCCCAGCATTTT. The full variable domain, completed using reference TRBV5-1 and TRBJ1-5, is KAGVTQTPRYLIKTRGQQVTLSCSPISGHRSVSWYQQTPGQGLQFLFEYFSETQRNKGNFPGRFSGRQFSNSRSEMNVSTLELGDSALYLCASSLFQGDQPQHFGDGTRLSIL.